The clone carrying this TCR beta chain has just a few counts. Its antigen is undetermined. This specimen comes from a study of T-cell memory formation after mild COVID-19. In the study overall: For the most part, TCR clusters were specific to one donor. Study results and caveats: Mostly located in CM and EM were contracting CD4+ clones, with contracting CD8+ clones located in EMRA. Clones contracting across day 15 to 85 had a balanced CD4/CD8 profile; later expanding clones leaned CD4+.

TCRdb analysed the 5' RACE reads with MiXCR anew, one entry per CDR3 protein. The sample holds around 370,000 distinct CDR3 sequences, under 25% seen once. V lost 4 bases, J lost 4 bases, and 7 bases stayed unmatched. CDR1 is SGHRS, CDR2 YFSETQ, per germline. The CDR3 contains 15 residues. This rearrangement joins TRBV5-1 to TRBJ2-1; TRBD1 aligns across 8 bases. Sequences were obtained from PBMCs or a T cell subset sorted from them (not recorded which). This TCR was sampled from an adult woman who had mild COVID-19 (a few samples of this study predate the infection). Cell type and time point are not known. The CDR3 is CASSHGTGSYNEQFF. For the CDR3, the DNA is TGCGCCAGCAGCCACGGGACAGGCTCGTACAATGAGCAGTTCTTC.